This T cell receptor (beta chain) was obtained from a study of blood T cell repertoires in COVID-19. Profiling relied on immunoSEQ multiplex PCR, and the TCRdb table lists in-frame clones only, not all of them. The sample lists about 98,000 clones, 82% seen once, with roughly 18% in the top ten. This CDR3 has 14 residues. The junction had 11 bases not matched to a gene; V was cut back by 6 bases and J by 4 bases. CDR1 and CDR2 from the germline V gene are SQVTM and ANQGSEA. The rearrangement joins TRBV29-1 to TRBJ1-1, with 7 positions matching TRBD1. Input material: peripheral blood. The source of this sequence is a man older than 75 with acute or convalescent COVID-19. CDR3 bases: TGCAGCGTCCCTTTGAGGGGGCCGGGCACTGAAGCTTTCTTT. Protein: CSVPLRGPGTEAFF.